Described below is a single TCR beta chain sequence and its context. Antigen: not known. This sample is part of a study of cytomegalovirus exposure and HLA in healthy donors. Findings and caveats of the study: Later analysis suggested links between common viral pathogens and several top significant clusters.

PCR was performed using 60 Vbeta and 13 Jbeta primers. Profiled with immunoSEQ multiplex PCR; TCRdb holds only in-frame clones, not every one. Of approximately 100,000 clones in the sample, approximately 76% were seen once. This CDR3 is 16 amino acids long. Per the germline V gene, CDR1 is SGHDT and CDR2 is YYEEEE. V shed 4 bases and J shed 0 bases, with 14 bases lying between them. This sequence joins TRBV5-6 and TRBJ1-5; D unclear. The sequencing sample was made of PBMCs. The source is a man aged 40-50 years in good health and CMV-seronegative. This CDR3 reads CASSPSTSYSNQPQHF. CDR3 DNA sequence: TGTGCCAGCAGCCCTTCGACTTCTTATAGCAATCAGCCCCAGCATTTT.